Listed below are T cell receptor beta chains from one sample, sequenced in a study of cytomegalovirus exposure and HLA in healthy donors. Generated by immunoSEQ multiplex PCR, the TCRdb table keeps only in-frame clones and is missing some. The sample includes about 140,000 clones, about four fifths of them seen just once. The specimen sequenced was PBMCs. These TCRs come from a woman aged 25 to 39 in good health and CMV-seronegative. The CDR3 runs from the conserved cysteine through the conserved F or W. A D gene is named only where the DNA matches it firmly. Not every row has a clone size; where given, it reads once, few, many or a size class.

- | TRBJ2-5 | - | TRBV5-4 | CASSLDRSLQETQYF | TGTGCCAGCAGCTTGGACAGGTCCCTCCAAGAGACCCAGTACTTC
- | TRBJ1-1 | - | TRBV9 | CASNTDMGTEAFF | TGTGCCAGCAACACGGACATGGGTACTGAAGCTTTCTTT
- | TRBJ1-2 | - | TRBV5-5 | CASSQEDHAGYTF | TGTGCCAGCAGCCAGGAGGATCACGCTGGCTACACCTTC
- | TRBJ2-7 | - | TRBV28 | CASSSPLPGEQYF | TGTGCCAGCAGTTCCCCCCTCCCCGGGGAGCAGTACTTC
- | TRBJ2-7 | TRBD1 | TRBV2 | CASSVGDRGAYEQYF | TGTGCCAGCAGTGTTGGGGACAGGGGAGCCTACGAGCAGTACTTC
- | TRBJ1-2 | - | TRBV5-4 | CASSPFWGVKLGGYTF | TGTGCCAGCAGCCCCTTTTGGGGGGTCAAACTAGGGGGCTACACCTTC
- | TRBJ2-7 | - | TRBV7-6 | CASSSSSFSYEQYF | TGTGCCAGCAGCTCGTCAAGCTTCTCCTACGAGCAGTACTTC
- | TRBJ2-4 | - | TRBV7-2 | CASSPKVGGGIQYF | TGTGCCAGCAGCCCGAAGGTGGGAGGGGGCATTCAGTACTTC
- | TRBJ2-2 | - | TRBV6-5 | CASSYRREAGELFF | TGTGCCAGCAGTTACCGACGGGAAGCCGGGGAGCTGTTTTTT
- | TRBJ1-3 | - | TRBV7-6 | CASSATRDPGNTIYF | TGTGCCAGCAGCGCGACGCGGGACCCTGGAAACACCATATATTTT
- | TRBJ1-1 | - | TRBV5-5 | CASSYLSGGTEAFF | TGTGCCAGCAGCTACTTATCGGGGGGGACTGAAGCTTTCTTT
once | TRBJ2-2 | - | TRBV11-3 | CASTDRNTGELFF | TGTGCCAGCACGGACAGGAACACCGGGGAGCTGTTTTTT
once | TRBJ2-5 | TRBD2 | TRBV7-2 | CASSWTSGAQETQYF | TGTGCCAGCAGCTGGACTAGCGGGGCCCAAGAGACCCAGTACTTC
- | TRBJ2-7 | TRBD1 | TRBV6-5 | CASSNTGTGIYEQYF | TGTGCCAGCAGCAATACCGGGACAGGGATCTACGAGCAGTACTTC
- | TRBJ2-7 | - | TRBV19 | CASSTGTRHDRYEQYF | TGTGCCAGTAGTACAGGGACTCGACATGACCGCTACGAGCAGTACTTC
- | TRBJ1-1 | - | TRBV29-1 | CSVSEGTNTEAFF | TGCAGCGTTTCGGAGGGTACGAACACTGAAGCTTTCTTT
- | TRBJ2-7 | - | TRBV7-9 | CASSLGGQGYEQYF | TGTGCCAGCAGCTTAGGGGGGCAAGGCTACGAGCAGTACTTC
- | TRBJ2-5 | - | TRBV13 | CASSLGGYQETQYF | TGTGCCAGCAGCCTTGGCGGGTACCAAGAGACCCAGTACTTC
- | TRBJ1-6 | TRBD1 | TRBV7-9 | CASSPDRGAYNSPLHF | TGTGCCAGCAGCCCCGACAGGGGCGCCTATAATTCACCCCTCCACTTT
- | TRBJ1-5 | TRBD1 | TRBV10-3 | CAMSTGEQQPQHF | TGTGCCATGTCGACAGGGGAGCAACAGCCCCAGCATTTT
- | TRBJ2-7 | TRBD1 | TRBV6-5 | CASSRGDRQYEQYF | TGTGCCAGCAGTAGGGGGGACAGGCAATACGAGCAGTACTTC
- | TRBJ1-6 | - | TRBV5-1 | CASSYRGGNSPLHF | TGCGCCAGCAGCTATAGAGGTGGGAATTCACCCCTCCACTTT
- | TRBJ1-2 | - | TRBV7-8 | CASSFDRLYGYTF | TGTGCCAGCAGCTTTGACAGGTTGTATGGCTACACCTTC
once | TRBJ1-4 | - | TRBV15 | CATNRDSNEKLFF | TGTGCCACGAATCGGGATTCTAATGAAAAACTGTTTTTT
- | TRBJ1-2 | - | TRBV28 | CASSFYPGGYGYTF | TGTGCCAGCAGTTTTTACCCGGGTGGCTATGGCTACACCTTC
- | TRBJ1-6 | - | TRBV9 | CASSVEPRGDSPLHF | TGTGCCAGCAGCGTAGAGCCCCGTGGAGATTCACCCCTCCACTTT
- | TRBJ1-1 | - | TRBV12-5 | CASGLVLGGGIMNTEAFF | TGTGCTAGTGGTTTGGTACTGGGGGGGGGTATCATGAACACTGAAGCTTTCTTT
- | TRBJ2-7 | TRBD1 | TRBV30 | CAWSSGQLSYEQYF | TGTGCCTGGAGTTCGGGACAGTTGTCCTACGAGCAGTACTTC
- | TRBJ2-4 | - | TRBV18 | CASSPPSRGTYF | TGTGCCAGCTCACCACCGTCGCGGGGCACCTACTTC
- | TRBJ1-5 | - | TRBV5-1 | CASSGGVGQPQHF | TGCGCCAGCAGCGGCGGCGTAGGTCAGCCCCAGCATTTT
- | TRBJ1-5 | - | TRBV7-2 | CASSFLGGLTNQPQHF | TGTGCCAGCAGCTTCCTCGGGGGGCTGACCAATCAGCCCCAGCATTTT
- | TRBJ1-6 | TRBD1 | TRBV9 | CASSVGGRGPPLHF | TGTGCCAGCAGCGTAGGAGGCAGGGGGCCACCCCTCCACTTT
- | TRBJ2-1 | TRBD2 | TRBV28 | CASSVLRPGEGLINEQFF | TGTGCCAGCAGTGTCCTCCGCCCCGGGGAGGGCTTAATCAATGAGCAGTTCTTC
- | TRBJ2-2 | TRBD2 | TRBV9 | CASSGASGTGELFF | TGTGCCAGCAGCGGGGCTAGCGGGACCGGGGAGCTGTTTTTT
- | TRBJ1-2 | - | TRBV6-5 | CASSWGGGPGGYTF | TGTGCCAGCAGTTGGGGCGGGGGTCCGGGAGGCTACACCTTC
- | TRBJ2-7 | TRBD1 | TRBV28 | CASSLLGQGSEQYF | TGTGCCAGCAGTTTACTTGGACAGGGGTCCGAGCAGTACTTC
few | TRBJ1-2 | - | TRBV19 | CASTPEGNYGYTF | TGTGCCAGTACCCCGGAGGGGAACTATGGCTACACCTTC
- | TRBJ2-7 | - | TRBV4-2 | CASSQESSGSYEQYF | TGTGCCAGCAGCCAAGAGAGTAGCGGCTCCTACGAGCAGTACTTC
once | TRBJ2-5 | - | TRBV11-1 | CASSSTGLGGTQYF | TGTGCCAGCAGTTCGACAGGCCTAGGAGGGACCCAGTACTTC
few | TRBJ2-7 | - | TRBV7-2 | CASSLGPGDYEQYF | TGTGCCAGCAGCTTAGGACCGGGAGACTACGAGCAGTACTTC
- | TRBJ1-5 | - | TRBV7-6 | CASSTHPRRTSNQPQHF | TGTGCCAGCAGCACCCATCCTAGACGCACTAGCAATCAGCCCCAGCATTTT
- | TRBJ2-2 | - | TRBV11-2 | CASSWDLVTGELFF | TGTGCCAGCAGCTGGGACTTGGTGACCGGGGAGCTGTTTTTT
- | TRBJ1-2 | - | TRBV15 | CATSRETYGYTF | TGTGCCACCAGCAGAGAGACTTATGGCTACACCTTC
- | TRBJ2-3 | TRBD2 | TRBV4-2 | CASSQEPGLAGGVDTDTQYF | TGTGCCAGCAGCCAAGAGCCCGGACTAGCGGGGGGAGTTGACACAGATACGCAGTATTTT
- | TRBJ2-2 | - | TRBV18 | CASSPYLGSSTGELFF | TGTGCCAGCTCACCTTACCTCGGGTCTTCCACCGGGGAGCTGTTTTTT
few | TRBJ1-3 | TRBD1 | TRBV7-8 | CASSSRTGTAGNTIYF | TGTGCCAGCAGCTCAAGGACAGGGACTGCTGGAAACACCATATATTTT
- | TRBJ1-6 | - | TRBV5-5 | CASSPGVGGDSPLHF | TGTGCCAGCAGCCCCGGTGTAGGGGGGGATTCACCCCTCCACTTT
- | TRBJ1-3 | - | TRBV18 | CASSPQEQNSGNTIYF | TGTGCCAGCTCACCACAGGAGCAAAACTCTGGAAACACCATATATTTT
- | TRBJ2-1 | TRBD1 | TRBV7-2 | CASSTSGRGQGFNEQFF | TGTGCCAGCAGCACTTCGGGTAGGGGACAGGGATTCAATGAGCAGTTCTTC
few | TRBJ2-5 | TRBD1 | TRBV2 | CASSGQGQETQYF | TGTGCCAGCAGTGGACAGGGTCAAGAGACCCAGTACTTC
- | TRBJ1-2 | TRBD1 | TRBV5-4 | CASSFGQGDGYTF | TGTGCCAGCAGCTTTGGACAGGGAGATGGCTACACCTTC
- | TRBJ1-2 | - | TRBV10-3 | CASSGGIGYGYTF | TGTGCCTCCTCGGGAGGGATCGGTTATGGCTACACCTTC
- | TRBJ2-1 | TRBD2 | TRBV11-2 | CASSALAAPYNEQFF | TGTGCCAGCAGCGCTCTAGCGGCACCCTACAATGAGCAGTTCTTC
- | TRBJ2-2 | TRBD1 | TRBV7-3 | CASSLGGLFAAGELFF | TGTGCCAGCAGCCTAGGGGGCCTATTTGCAGCCGGGGAGCTGTTTTTT
- | TRBJ2-2 | - | TRBV9 | CASSGSSGSTGELFF | TGTGCCAGCAGTGGTAGCTCAGGGTCCACCGGGGAGCTGTTTTTT